The sequence of this TCR beta chain was determined in a study of breast tumors, draining lymph nodes, adjacent tissues. Study conclusions and caveats: Tumor repertoires ranked between lymph nodes and nontumor tissue in diversity, with V and J gene preferences.

Concerning this clonotype itself: Antigen unknown.

TCRdb re-analysed the multiplex PCR reads in MiXCR, keeping a single row per CDR3 protein. The profile shows 15,000 to 20,000 distinct CDR3 sequences, approximately 42% of them singletons. This receptor was obtained from a female donor with breast cancer. Some clones in this sample may be carry-over from other donors' samples. Sequenced sample: tumor-adjacent breast tissue.

The CDR3 here is CASSEGLAGGAPDTQYF. The CDR3 DNA is TGTGCCAGCAGCGAGGGACTAGCGGGAGGGGCGCCAGATACGCAGTATTTT. The chain is built from TRBV9 and TRBJ2-3, with TRBD2 matching over 16 bases. Unmatched junction bases numbered 5, after V lost 3 bases and J lost 4 bases. Germline loops: CDR1 SGDLS, CDR2 YYNGEE. This CDR3 region has 17 residues.